The 30 T cell receptor beta chains below come from one sample, sequenced in a study of early T cells in non-severe SARS-CoV-2 infection. TCRdb redid the calling of the 5' RACE reads with MiXCR, one entry per CDR3 protein. The table records 90,000 to 120,000 distinct CDR3 sequences, 8.5% to 14% of them present only once. The sequencing input was whole blood. These receptors were obtained from an adult who was a healthcare worker with PCR-confirmed SARS-CoV-2 infection or an uninfected control (not recorded which).

The chain has TRBV20-1 and TRBJ1-2; perhaps TRBD1 as D (5 bases). Germline V gene data show CDR1 as DFQATT and CDR2 as SNEGSKA (reference sequence). The V end lost 3 bases, the J end lost 6 bases, and 14 bases lay between the germline ends. The CDR3 is 13 amino acids. The CDR3 DNA reads TGCAGTGCTAGTTCAGGGCGCGTCGATGGCTACACCTTC. It is translated as CSASSGRVDGYTF.

This clonotype has a handful of counts. This chain connects TRBV20-1 to TRBJ1-5; D may be TRBD1 (5 bases). V was cut by 5 bases and J by 4 bases, with 9 bases left in between. The CDR3 contains 12 residues. Germline CDR1 and CDR2: DFQATT and SNEGSKA (reference sequence). The CDR3 nucleotides read TGCAGTGCTTTGGGGGAAAATCAGCCCCAGCATTTT. It is translated as CSALGENQPQHF.

The chain combines TRBV20-1 with TRBJ2-7; TRBD2 aligns across 7 bases. The CDR3 consists of 13 residues. Germline V lookup: CDR1 DFQATT, CDR2 SNEGSKA (reference sequence). J was trimmed by 2 bases and V by 6 bases; bases with no gene match: 7. The CDR3 nucleotides are TGCAGTGCCAGGACTAGACTCGCCTACGAGCAGTACTTC. Protein sequence: CSARTRLAYEQYF.

This clonotype was found a few times. The chain combines TRBV28 with TRBJ2-1; no firm D call. In germline, CDR1 is MDHEN, CDR2 SYDVKM. This CDR3 contains 11 residues. Between the trimmed V and J ends, which lost 7 bases and 7 bases, there was a span of 8 bases. The CDR3 protein is CASIGINEQFF. The CDR3 DNA reads as TGTGCCAGCATAGGAATTAATGAGCAGTTCTTC.

This clonotype was seen many times. The V gene is TRBV12-3 or TRBV12-4, the J gene TRBJ1-1, with D uncertain. Deletions cut 6 bases from V and 4 bases from J, with 9 bases between. The CDR3 runs to 12 residues. CDR3 sequence reads: CASSVTGTEAFF. The CDR3 coding sequence is TGTGCCAGCAGCGTGACGGGCACTGAAGCTTTCTTT.

V and J are TRBV27 and TRBJ1-5; the D gene is possibly TRBD1 (6 bases). CDR1 MNHEY and CDR2 SMNVEV come from the germline V gene (reference sequence). The length of the CDR3 is 15 residues. The V gene lost 2 bases and the J gene lost 7 bases, with 15 bases spanning the gap. For the CDR3, the DNA is TGTGCCAGCAGTTTAGCAGGGGCCTCCGGCCAGCCCCAGCATTTT. Translating it yields CASSLAGASGQPQHF.

This clonotype was found many times. V and J are TRBV2 and TRBJ2-4, with D perhaps matching TRBD1 (5 bases). Trimming shortened V by 8 bases and J by 0 bases, and 8 bases separated the two germline ends. Germline CDR1 is SNHLY and CDR2 is FYNNEI. The CDR3 totals 13 residues. The CDR3 sequence: CASLGVAKNIQYF. The CDR3 nucleotides are TGTGCCAGCCTAGGGGTAGCCAAAAACATTCAGTACTTC.

This clonotype has just one count. This may arise from a read error, as a much more abundant clone is one base away. The rearrangement joins TRBV13 to TRBJ1-1; D ambiguous. This CDR3 contains 12 residues. Germline CDR1 is PRHDT and CDR2 is FYEKMQ (reference sequence). Between the trimmed V and J ends, which lost 2 bases and 9 bases, there was a span of 10 bases. This CDR3 is CASSLKSRKAFF. DNA for the CDR3: TGTGCCAGCAGCTTAAAATCAAGGAAAGCTTTCTTT.

Many counts were recorded for this clonotype. The chain has TRBV6-1 and TRBJ1-5; TRBD1 is a possible D gene (5 bases). CDR1 is MNHNS, CDR2 SASEGT, per germline. The CDR3 totals 15 residues. Trimming took off 0 bases at V and 6 bases at J, with 12 bases between the two ends. Written as DNA, the CDR3 is TGTGCCAGCAGTGAAGCGCTTCGGGGGAGTCAGCCCCAGCATTTT. Translating it yields CASSEALRGSQPQHF.

V gene TRBV20-1 combines with J gene TRBJ1-2; 7 bases are shared with TRBD1. This CDR3 spans 13 amino acids. With V trimmed by 6 bases and J by 4 bases, 8 bases remained unmatched. Germline-derived CDR1 and CDR2 are DFQATT and SNEGSKA (reference sequence). The CDR3 region is CSAQDRASYGYTF. The CDR3 DNA reads as TGCAGTGCCCAAGACAGGGCCTCCTATGGCTACACCTTC.

This clonotype was detected a few times. The chain has TRBV6-1 and TRBJ1-2, with a tentative D call TRBD1 (5 bases). Germline lookup yields CDR1 MNHNS and CDR2 SASEGT. The V gene lost 6 bases and the J gene lost 4 bases, with 12 bases spanning the gap. The CDR3 spans 13 residues. The CDR3 reads CASRPTEVYGYTF. Here the CDR3 DNA reads TGTGCCAGCAGACCGACAGAAGTCTATGGCTACACCTTC.

The table lists this clonotype with a few counts. Because the CDR3's place on the DNA is in doubt, the DNA is left out and the CDR3 is given as listed by TCRdb. The CDR3 reads CASSLLALNEQFFEQFF. The genes are TRBV28 and TRBJ2-1; the table's D gene call, TRBD2, was not cross checked with the DNA. Looked up from germline, CDR1 is MDHEN and CDR2 is SYDVKM. Counting both end residues, the CDR3 totals 17 amino acids.

The CDR3 region has the DNA TGTGCCAGCAGTTCTGCAGTCACAGATACGCAGTATTTT. Translated, it gives CASSSAVTDTQYF. The gene calls are TRBV28 and TRBJ2-3; D is ambiguous. The V end was cut by 4 bases, the J end by 2 bases, with 7 bases between. This CDR3 spans 13 amino acids. The germline V gene has CDR1 MDHEN and CDR2 SYDVKM.

This sequence joins TRBV4-1 and TRBJ1-4; 7 bases agree with TRBD1. The CDR3 is made up of 14 amino acids. The germline V gene encodes CDR1 MGHRA and CDR2 YSYEKL. V was clipped by 4 bases and J by 10 bases; unmatched bases: 9. This CDR3 is CASSPGTGVGKLFF. CDR3 DNA: TGCGCCAGCAGCCCCGGAACAGGGGTGGGAAAACTGTTTTTT.

The CDR3 region has the DNA TGCAGTGCCCCGGGACTAGACAGCTCCTACGAGCAGTACTTC. This codes for CSAPGLDSSYEQYF. The chain combines TRBV20-1 with TRBJ2-7, with 8 bases matching TRBD2. The CDR3 is 14 residues long. The ends lost 6 bases at V and 0 bases at J; junction bases unmatched: 7. CDR1 is DFQATT and CDR2 is SNEGSKA in the germline V gene (reference sequence).

This clonotype has only a few counts. The chain links TRBV30 to TRBJ1-1, with D uncertain. Per germline, CDR1 GTSNPN and CDR2 SVGIG (reference sequence). This CDR3 spans 13 amino acids. V lost 2 bases and J 1 base, leaving 8 bases between the germline ends. CDR3 sequence reads: CAWSTNQNTEAFF. The CDR3 DNA reads as TGTGCCTGGAGTACGAACCAGAACACTGAAGCTTTCTTT.

In its sample, this clonotype was seen a few times. This chain links TRBV3-1 with TRBJ2-6; 8 bases are a match to TRBD1. V gave up 3 bases and J gave up 0 bases; unmatched junction bases: 7. This CDR3 is 18 amino acids long. Germline assignment: CDR1 LGHDT and CDR2 YNNKEL (reference sequence). This CDR3 reads CASSHHAGQGSGANVLTF. CDR3 DNA sequence: TGTGCCAGCAGCCACCACGCAGGACAGGGCTCTGGGGCCAACGTCCTGACTTTC.

A remark on this clonotype: A much larger clonotype is one base distant, so this may be a read error. The chain is built from TRBV6-6 and TRBJ2-7, with a possible D match to TRBD2 (5 bases). CDR1 and CDR2 (germline): MNHNY, SVGAGI (reference sequence). This CDR3 comprises 13 residues. The chain's CDR3 is CAGSATGLGEQYF. The CDR3 region has the DNA TGTGCCGGCAGTGCGACGGGGTTGGGCGAGCAGTACTTC.

This clonotype was seen at least ten times. The V and J genes are TRBV7-9 and TRBJ2-5; D is tentatively TRBD1 or TRBD2 (6 bases each). Per the germline V gene, CDR1 is SEHNR and CDR2 is FQNEAQ (reference sequence). This CDR3 comprises 13 residues. The V gene lost 8 bases and the J gene lost 5 bases, with 15 bases spanning the gap. The CDR3 nucleotides are TGTGCCAGCGGGGACAAGGCGGGGGAGACCCAGTACTTC. It specifies CASGDKAGETQYF.

The CDR3: CASSSRWSTGQGSYEQYF. The DNA of the CDR3 is TGTGCCAGCAGTTCCCGATGGTCCACGGGACAGGGGTCTTACGAGCAGTACTTC. The V and J genes are TRBV27 and TRBJ2-7, with 10 bases lining up with TRBD1. From germline, CDR1 is MNHEY and CDR2 SMNVEV (reference sequence). J was trimmed by 4 bases and V by 4 bases; bases with no gene match: 16. This CDR3 has 18 amino acids.

This chain's CDR3 is CASSQEWTGRAFF. The CDR3 region has the DNA TGTGCCAGCAGCCAAGAATGGACAGGGAGAGCTTTCTTT. V and J are TRBV14 and TRBJ1-1; 8 nucleotides agree with TRBD1. Trimming at V came to 0 bases and at J to 10 bases, leaving 4 bases not matched to a gene. Germline V lookup: CDR1 SGHDN, CDR2 FVKESK. This CDR3 has 13 residues.

This clonotype showed up many times. DNA of the CDR3: TGCGCCAGCAGCCAAGATACCAAAAACATTCAGTACTTC. This codes for CASSQDTKNIQYF. The gene calls are TRBV4-1 and TRBJ2-4; no definite D call. Germline values: CDR1 MGHRA, CDR2 YSYEKL. V lost 0 bases to trimming and J lost 2 bases, with 2 bases between them. This CDR3 has 13 amino acids.

This chain links TRBV5-1 with TRBJ1-2; no reliable D call. Germline lookup yields CDR1 SGHRS and CDR2 YFSETQ. This CDR3 has 14 residues. With 5 bases removed from V and 4 bases from J, the gap between germline ends came to 15 bases. DNA of the CDR3: TGCGCCAGCAGAGAGGAGCCAGCGGGCTATGGCTACACCTTC. It codes for CASREEPAGYGYTF.

The table lists this clonotype with many counts. The J gene is TRBJ1-2, the V gene TRBV12-3 or TRBV12-4; D remains unclear. The CDR3 covers 14 residues. V was pared by 1 base and J by 8 bases, with 14 bases between. The CDR3: CASSLGDLAAGYTF. In DNA form, the CDR3 reads TGTGCCAGCAGTTTAGGTGATTTAGCGGCCGGCTACACCTTC.

This clonotype has more than one count but fewer than ten. This chain links TRBV20-1 with TRBJ2-3, with D unresolved. The CDR3 is 13 amino acids. V was shortened by 3 bases and J by 1 base, with 8 bases between the two germline ends. The germline CDR1 and CDR2 sequences are DFQATT and SNEGSKA (reference sequence). CDR3 nucleotides: TGCAGTGCTAGCGACTTACGCACAGATACGCAGTATTTT. Protein product: CSASDLRTDTQYF.

This clonotype was recorded at least ten times. The gene calls are TRBV2 and TRBJ2-7; 9 bases align to TRBD2. V lost 4 bases, J lost 2 bases, and 3 bases stayed unmatched. The CDR3 runs 14 residues. Germline-derived CDR1 and CDR2 are SNHLY and FYNNEI. The CDR3: CASSALAGPYEQYF. CDR3 DNA: TGTGCCAGCAGTGCCCTAGCGGGGCCCTACGAGCAGTACTTC.

This clonotype has just a few counts. The chain is built from TRBV20-1 and TRBJ1-5; D ambiguous. The CDR3 is 12 residues long. CDR1 is DFQATT and CDR2 is SNEGSKA in the germline V gene (reference sequence). Trimming removed 6 bases at V and 10 bases at J, with 16 bases between. The CDR3 protein is CSATNSADPQHF. CDR3 nucleotide sequence: TGCAGTGCGACGAACTCTGCGGACCCCCAGCATTTT.

The chain joins TRBV20-1 to TRBJ2-3; D may be TRBD2 (5 bases). Germline-derived CDR1 and CDR2 are DFQATT and SNEGSKA (reference sequence). This CDR3 has 14 residues. Between the trimmed V and J ends, which lost 6 bases and 1 base, there was a span of 14 bases. The CDR3 region is CSASGVGGTDTQYF. Written as DNA, the CDR3 is TGCAGTGCCTCCGGGGTTGGTGGCACAGATACGCAGTATTTT.

The rearrangement links TRBV3-1 to TRBJ2-2; the D is unclear. The CDR3 extends over 15 amino acids. The germline CDR1 and CDR2 sequences are LGHDT and YNNKEL (reference sequence). V dropped 5 bases and J dropped 0 bases, with 10 bases sitting between them. Here the CDR3 reads CASSKSGTNTGELFF. The CDR3 DNA reads as TGTGCCAGCAGCAAAAGTGGGACGAACACCGGGGAGCTGTTTTTT.

The CDR3 coding sequence is TGTGCCAGCAGTCCCTCGCTGAGCTCCTACAATGAGCAGTTCTTC. It specifies CASSPSLSSYNEQFF. V gene TRBV28 combines with J gene TRBJ2-1; D is uncertain. Per germline, CDR1 MDHEN and CDR2 SYDVKM. Trimming took 5 bases from V and 0 from J, leaving 11 bases between them. The CDR3 covers 15 residues.